A single sample gave rise to the 2 T cell receptor beta chains below, sequenced in a study of CD8 T cells in Susac syndrome. Reverse transcription used roughly 0.5 to 1 ug RNA and random hexamers. TCRdb re-called the immunoSEQ multiplex PCR reads through MiXCR, storing one row per CDR3 protein. The table has some 96,000 distinct CDR3 sequences, approximately 95% seen once. The sequenced sample was CD8+ T cells from PBMCs. The receptor source for this set is a human donor with Susac syndrome.

The chain uses TRBV29-1 and TRBJ1-2, with 7 nucleotides matching TRBD1. There are 13 residues in the CDR3. V was pared by 5 bases and J by 4 bases, with 7 bases of the junction left unmatched. Germline V gives CDR1 SQVTM, CDR2 ANQGSEA. The CDR3 is CSVWGQTLYGYTF. As DNA, the CDR3 is TGCAGCGTTTGGGGACAGACTCTCTATGGCTACACCTTC.

CDR3 nucleotides: TGTGCCAGCCATTCGACAGGGAACTATGGCTACACCTTC. This encodes CASHSTGNYGYTF. The rearrangement joins TRBV3-1 to TRBJ1-2; 7 nucleotides match TRBD1. Germline V CDR1 and CDR2: LGHDT, YNNKEL (reference sequence). This CDR3 comprises 13 residues. V dropped 8 bases and J dropped 2; count of bases not matched to a gene: 5.